This TCR beta chain was retrieved from a study of OX40 agonist ivuxolimab in advanced cancers. About the research overall: Treatment of patients was with ivuxolimab, an agonistic anti-OX40 (CD134) antibody. Among those enrolled, mean age was 60 years (range about 20 to 79) and 75% to 85% were male.

Repertoires were generated with immunoSEQ multiplex PCR, while TCRdb's copy carries only in-frame clones and drops some. The data contain just over 40,000 clones, more than 75% of them singletons. With regard to this clone: Its matching antigen is unknown.

Points from the study as a whole: Not determined was the antigen specificity of the expanded peripheral T cells. Partial responders at 0.1-3.0 mg/kg had among the lowest clonal expansion.

The sequence was obtained from an adult with an advanced solid tumor such as melanoma, head and neck, liver or kidney cancer. This material consisted of CD4+ or CD8+ T cells sorted from blood, taken in a trial of the OX40 agonist ivuxolimab.

CDR3 sequence: CASSPRQGVGNEQYF. CDR3 sequence (DNA): TGTGCCAGCAGCCCCCGACAGGGAGTCGGGAACGAGCAGTACTTC. V usage is TRBV7-6 and J usage is TRBJ2-7, with 7 nucleotides matching TRBD1. The V gene's germline CDR1 is SGHVS and CDR2 FNYEAQ. V gave up 5 bases and J gave up 5 bases; unmatched junction bases: 12. CDR3 length equals 15 residues.